These 21 T cell receptor beta chains came from one sample sequenced in a study of blood T cell repertoires in COVID-19. Assay: immunoSEQ multiplex PCR; the TCRdb copy retains only in-frame clones and omits some. The data contain around 250,000 clones, around 88% of them singletons. What was sequenced was peripheral blood. The receptor source for this set is a middle-aged man with active or convalescent COVID-19.

The genes are TRBV14 and TRBJ1-3; 7 bases are a match to TRBD1. J was trimmed by 4 bases and V by 1 base; bases with no gene match: 19. The CDR3 covers 20 residues. From germline, CDR1 is SGHDN and CDR2 FVKESK. This chain's CDR3 is CASSQGYGGLKDRVGNTIYF. For the CDR3, the DNA is TGTGCCAGCAGCCAAGGATATGGCGGACTGAAAGACAGGGTCGGAAACACCATATATTTT. The whole variable domain, remainder taken from reference TRBV14 and TRBJ1-3, is EAGVTQFPSHSVIEKGQTVTLRCDPISGHDNLYWYRRVMGKEIKFLLHFVKESKQDESGMPNNRFLAERTGGTYSTLKVQPAELEDSGVYFCASSQGYGGLKDRVGNTIYFGEGSWLTVV.

The rearrangement uses TRBV6-1 and TRBJ1-3; unclear D gene. Trimming stripped 1 base from V and 0 bases from J, with 13 bases between. The germline V gene has CDR1 MNHNS and CDR2 SASEGT. CDR3 length equals 17 residues. CDR3 region: CASSEVVVSISGNTIYF. In DNA form, the CDR3 reads TGTGCCAGCAGTGAAGTTGTGGTCAGTATCTCTGGAAACACCATATATTTT.

The rearrangement links TRBV25-1 to TRBJ1-5; TRBD1 might be the D (5 bases). V dropped 5 bases and J dropped 7 bases, with 12 bases sitting between them. Per germline, CDR1 MGHDK and CDR2 SYGVNS. This CDR3 spans 13 amino acids. CDR3 DNA sequence: TGTGCCAGCAGTCCTGGGGCACTCCAGCCCCAGCATTTT. It codes for CASSPGALQPQHF.

The chain employs TRBV11-2 and TRBJ1-2; 7 bases line up with TRBD1. The CDR3 loop spans 14 amino acids. V lost 6 bases to trimming and J lost 4 bases; unmatched junction nucleotides: 8. Germline V gives CDR1 SGHAT, CDR2 FQNNGV. CDR3 sequence reads: CASSLRQGGYGYTF. DNA of the CDR3: TGTGCCAGCAGTTTAAGACAGGGAGGCTATGGCTACACCTTC. Together with reference TRBV11-2 and TRBJ1-2, the CDR3 gives the full variable domain: EAGVAQSPRYKIIEKRQSVAFWCNPISGHATLYWYQQILGQGPKLLIQFQNNGVVDDSQLPKDRFSAERLKGVDSTLKIQPAKLEDSAVYLCASSLRQGGYGYTFGSGTRLTVV.

For the CDR3, the DNA is TGTGCCAGCTCACCACTTCAGATCACAGGGGATGCGGGGGGCTACACCTTC. Residues: CASSPLQITGDAGGYTF. The gene calls are TRBV18 and TRBJ1-2; TRBD1 matches 7 bases. The CDR3 sequence is 17 residues long. Germline V gene sequence: CDR1 KGHSH, CDR2 LQKENI. The V gene end was trimmed by 1 base and the J gene end by 8 bases; junction bases not matched to a gene: 16.

The chain couples TRBV24-1 to TRBJ2-1, with 7 bases fitting TRBD2. Germline CDR1 KGHDR, CDR2 SFDVKD. The CDR3 totals 13 residues. Trimming removed 9 bases from V and 8 bases from J; junction bases left unmatched: 9. In DNA, the CDR3 is TGTGCCACCGGGACTACACTAGTGGATGAGCAGTTCTTC. The encoded protein is CATGTTLVDEQFF.

This clone was observed at least ten times. The genes are TRBV6-5 and TRBJ1-1; 7 positions agree with TRBD1. The CDR3 runs to 15 residues. The V and J ends lost 7 bases and 5 bases, in that order; junction bases with no gene match: 13. CDR1 and CDR2 (germline): MNHEY, SVGAGI. CDR3 amino acids: CASNAGQFGGTEAFF. The CDR3 region has the DNA TGTGCCAGCAACGCGGGACAGTTCGGCGGGACTGAAGCTTTCTTT.

This chain connects TRBV30 to TRBJ1-1; the D is unclear. Trimming removed 2 bases from V and 5 bases from J, with 9 bases in between. The CDR3 covers 12 residues. Germline V gene lookup returns CDR1 GTSNPN and CDR2 SVGIG (reference sequence). Here the CDR3 DNA reads TGTGCCTGGAGTAGGGAGTTAACTGAAGCTTTCTTT. Translation gives CAWSRELTEAFF.

V gene TRBV4-1 combines with J gene TRBJ2-1; 11 bases are shared with TRBD1. Germline V gene lookup returns CDR1 MGHRA and CDR2 YSYEKL. The CDR3 runs 16 residues. V lost 0 bases and J lost 11; bases outside the gene matches: 9. The CDR3 DNA follows: TGCGCCAGCAGCCAAGAAGCCAGGGACAGGGGGTTTAAGCAGTTCTTC. It specifies CASSQEARDRGFKQFF.

CDR3 residues: CASSAGTANTGELFF. In DNA form, the CDR3 reads TGTGCCAGTAGTGCTGGGACAGCGAACACCGGGGAGCTGTTTTTT. V gene TRBV19 combines with J gene TRBJ2-2, with 7 bases fitting TRBD1. CDR1 is LNHDA, CDR2 SQIVND, per germline (reference sequence). The V segment lost 5 bases and the J segment 0 bases; nucleotides outside the gene matches: 3. The CDR3 consists of 15 residues.

The chain joins TRBV10-3 to TRBJ1-1, with 7 bases aligning to TRBD1. V shed 6 bases, J shed 8 bases, and the junction held 6 bases outside the gene matches. Germline V gives CDR1 ENHRY, CDR2 SYGVKD. The CDR3 has 12 amino acids. The CDR3, as DNA: TGTGCCATCAGCCTTACAGGGGCCGAAGCTTTCTTT. Amino acid sequence: CAISLTGAEAFF.

V gene TRBV19 combines with J gene TRBJ1-5; 10 nucleotides line up with TRBD1. The CDR3 spans 15 residues. V shed 4 bases, J shed 6 bases, and the junction held 6 bases outside the gene matches. The germline CDR1 and CDR2 sequences are LNHDA and SQIVND (reference sequence). The CDR3 DNA is TGTGCCAGTAGTACTCGGGGACAGGGGAGTCAGCCCCAGCATTTT. Its translation: CASSTRGQGSQPQHF.

The V call is TRBV7-2, the J call TRBJ1-4; 9 bases map to TRBD1. The CDR3 runs to 16 residues. V was pared by 4 bases and J by 8 bases, with 11 bases of the junction left unmatched. CDR1 SGHTA and CDR2 FQGNSA come from the germline V gene. The chain's CDR3 is CASSSRTRDRDEKLFF. The CDR3 region has the DNA TGTGCCAGCAGCTCACGGACCCGGGACAGGGACGAAAAACTGTTTTTT.

The chain has TRBV19 and TRBJ2-7; unclear D gene. Germline CDR1 reads LNHDA; CDR2 reads SQIVND (reference sequence). The CDR3 loop spans 13 amino acids. Trimming pared 4 bases from V and 8 bases from J, leaving 15 bases between. The CDR3: CASSTKVEAQQYF. DNA for the CDR3: TGTGCCAGTAGTACGAAGGTTGAGGCGCAGCAGTACTTC.

This sequence joins TRBV12-3 or TRBV12-4 and TRBJ1-2; tentative D call: TRBD1 (5 bases). CDR3 length equals 13 residues. The V end lost 8 bases, the J end lost 1 base, and 11 bases lay between the germline ends. The CDR3 loop is CASHDRDNYGYTF. DNA for the CDR3: TGTGCCAGCCACGACAGAGATAACTATGGCTACACCTTC.

The chain is built from TRBV10-3 and TRBJ1-6, with TRBD1 matching over 7 bases. V shed 6 bases, J shed 5 bases, and the junction held 13 bases outside the gene matches. This CDR3 is 17 amino acids long. Looked up from germline, CDR1 is ENHRY and CDR2 is SYGVKD. The CDR3 here is CAISRSKGATDNSPLHF. The DNA for the CDR3 is TGTGCCATCAGCCGCTCGAAGGGGGCGACCGATAATTCACCCCTCCACTTT.

V is TRBV4-2 and J is TRBJ2-1, with 8 bases that match TRBD2. Trimming cost V 0 bases and J 8 bases; bases outside gene matches: 15. There are 18 residues in the CDR3. Germline-derived CDR1 and CDR2 are LGHNA and YNFKEQ. The CDR3 bases are TGTGCCAGCAGCCAAGACGTGGCGGGAGGCAGGGAGGAGGATGAGCAGTTCTTC. Encoded protein: CASSQDVAGGREEDEQFF.

V and J are TRBV3-1 (or the pseudogene TRBV3-2) and TRBJ1-1; D might be TRBD1 (5 bases). Deletions cut 4 bases from V and 1 base from J, with 13 bases between. Germline V gives CDR1 LGHDT, CDR2 YNNKEL (reference sequence). CDR3 size: 15 residues. The chain's CDR3 is CASSRSGRGNTEAFF. CDR3 DNA sequence: TGTGCCAGCAGCCGGAGCGGGAGGGGGAACACTGAAGCTTTCTTT.

The chain uses TRBV3-1 (or the pseudogene TRBV3-2) and TRBJ2-1; 7 bases match TRBD1. Germline CDR1 and CDR2: LGHDT and YNNKEL (reference sequence). CDR3 length equals 15 residues. V trimming: 0 bases; J trimming: 6 bases; junction bases outside the gene matches: 5. CDR3 DNA: TGTGCCAGCAGCCAAGATTTGGGACAGTTCAATGAGCAGTTCTTC. This sequence encodes CASSQDLGQFNEQFF.

This clone has a single count. The chain recombines TRBV6-6 with TRBJ2-1, with 11 bases identical to TRBD2. J was trimmed by 5 bases and V by 5 bases; bases with no gene match: 8. CDR1 is MNHNY, CDR2 SVGAGI, per germline (reference sequence). The CDR3 spans 16 residues. CDR3 coding DNA: TGTGCCAGCAGTCGTCCACTACTAGCGGGAGACAATGAGCAGTTCTTC. Its protein is CASSRPLLAGDNEQFF.

V usage is TRBV4-3 and J usage is TRBJ1-3; D is perhaps TRBD1 (5 bases). CDR1 is LGHNA, CDR2 YSLEER, per germline. The CDR3 runs to 17 residues. Trimming shortened V by 2 bases and J by 2 bases, and 16 bases separated the two germline ends. CDR3 amino acids: CASSQQQDPNAGNTIYF. CDR3 coding DNA: TGCGCCAGCAGCCAACAACAGGATCCAAACGCTGGAAACACCATATATTTT.